This entry lists 15 T cell receptor beta chains sequenced from one sample in a study of beta chain features in type 1 diabetes. Since all of the isolated RNA was reverse transcribed, expressed TCRB transcripts were what got sequenced. The assay was immunoSEQ multiplex PCR, and TCRdb's table has in-frame clones only and misses some. The repertoire holds 970,000 or so clones, with roughly 15% as singletons. The sequencing sample was made of naive CD4+ T cells from blood. The receptors here all came from a woman aged 18-30 years in good health.

This clone was picked up a small number of times. V is TRBV6-5 and J is TRBJ1-1; D uncertain. The CDR3 runs 13 residues. The germline V gene has CDR1 MNHEY and CDR2 SVGAGI. The V and J ends lost 6 bases and 1 base respectively, with 9 bases between them. The CDR3 bases are TGTGCCAGCAGCCAACAGAGGAACACTGAAGCTTTCTTT. Translating gives CASSQQRNTEAFF.

This clone was observed a few times. The J gene is TRBJ2-7, the V gene TRBV5-1, with D tentatively TRBD2 (6 bases). V was pared by 2 bases and J by 3 bases, with 15 bases between. The CDR3 runs to 15 residues. Germline V gives CDR1 SGHRS, CDR2 YFSETQ. Here the CDR3 DNA reads TGCGCCAGCAGCTTAACCCTAGCGCGAAACTACGAGCAGTACTTC. Its translation is CASSLTLARNYEQYF.

This sequence joins TRBV15 and TRBJ1-4; D ambiguous. Per germline, CDR1 LNHNV and CDR2 YYDKDF (reference sequence). V was trimmed by 0 bases and J by 5 bases, leaving 13 bases between them. This CDR3 has 16 amino acids. This CDR3 is CATSREKIKRNEKLFF. The CDR3 DNA reads TGTGCCACCAGCAGAGAGAAGATCAAGAGGAATGAAAAACTGTTTTTT.

The rearrangement links TRBV18 to TRBJ2-5, with a tentative D call TRBD1 (5 bases). From germline, CDR1 is KGHSH and CDR2 LQKENI. Trimming cost V 1 base and J 5 bases, with 11 bases left between them. The CDR3 runs 14 residues. The CDR3 reads CASSPRGLGETQYF. The CDR3 nucleotides read TGTGCCAGCTCACCACGGGGCCTGGGGGAGACCCAGTACTTC.

This clone has a handful of counts. The chain joins TRBV7-2 to TRBJ2-1, with D tentatively TRBD1 or TRBD2 (6 bases each). The V and J ends lost 6 bases and 6 bases respectively, with 18 bases between them. This CDR3 contains 15 residues. Germline V gene sequence: CDR1 SGHTA, CDR2 FQGNSA. The CDR3 DNA reads TGTGCCAGCAGATCAAGGGGGGCTCTACTCAATGAGCAGTTCTTC. Protein product: CASRSRGALLNEQFF.

The chain is built from TRBV7-8 and TRBJ2-7, with D perhaps assigned TRBD1 or TRBD2 (5 bases each). The CDR3 runs 15 residues. Germline lookup yields CDR1 SGHVS and CDR2 FQNEAQ. V shed 2 bases and J shed 7 bases, with 18 bases lying between them. The CDR3 nucleotides are TGTGCCAGCAGCTTAACGGGGACCAGGCCGCTGGAGCAGTACTTC. This encodes CASSLTGTRPLEQYF.

With respect to this clone: Different DNA sequences within this sample yield the same CDR3. The V and J genes are TRBV5-1 and TRBJ2-2; D is unresolved. CDR1 is SGHRS and CDR2 is YFSETQ in the germline V gene. The CDR3 has 12 residues. V gave up 0 bases and J gave up 8 bases, with 5 bases separating them. The CDR3 coding sequence is TGCGCCAGCAGCTTGGTAGCAGGGGAGCTGTTTTTT. Encoded protein: CASSLVAGELFF.

The count of this clone is one. The V and J genes are TRBV28 and TRBJ2-7; D is tentatively TRBD1 or TRBD2 (5 bases each). The CDR3 runs to 16 residues. CDR1 MDHEN and CDR2 SYDVKM come from the germline V gene. V was clipped by 4 bases and J by 1 base, with 17 bases between them. Here the CDR3 reads CASSSSGTQISYEQYF. The CDR3 DNA reads as TGTGCCAGCAGTTCGTCCGGGACGCAAATTTCCTACGAGCAGTACTTC.

CDR3 DNA sequence: TGTGCCAGCAGCTCGGCCCTAGCGGGGCGAAACATTCAGTACTTC. It encodes CASSSALAGRNIQYF. V usage is TRBV5-5 and J usage is TRBJ2-4; TRBD2 agrees at 9 bases. V shed 3 bases, J shed 6 bases, and the junction held 7 bases outside the gene matches. Germline CDR1 is SGHKS and CDR2 is YYEKEE (reference sequence). The CDR3 contains 15 residues.

There are a few counts of this clone. The chain has TRBV28 and TRBJ2-7, with 8 bases that match TRBD1. The V gene's germline CDR1 is MDHEN and CDR2 SYDVKM. The ends lost 3 bases at V and 6 bases at J; junction bases unmatched: 7. The length of the CDR3 is 14 residues. As DNA, the CDR3 is TGTGCCAGCAGTTTGGGTGACAGGGGTATCGAGCAGTACTTC. This translates into CASSLGDRGIEQYF.

Only one count was recorded for this clone. This rearrangement joins TRBV28 to TRBJ2-5; 7 bases map to TRBD1. The CDR3 runs 15 residues. With 2 bases clipped from V and 6 bases from J, the junction kept 9 bases outside the gene matches. Germline lookup yields CDR1 MDHEN and CDR2 SYDVKM. This chain's CDR3 is CASSLAGGIEKTQYF. The CDR3 nucleotides are TGTGCCAGCAGTTTAGCAGGGGGAATTGAAAAGACCCAGTACTTC. Looking up the rest from reference TRBV28 and TRBJ2-5 gives the full variable domain: DVKVTQSSRYLVKRTGEKVFLECVQDMDHENMFWYRQDPGLGLRLIYFSYDVKMKEKGDIPEGYSVSREKKERFSLILESASTNQTSMYLCASSLAGGIEKTQYFGPGTRLLVL.

This clone was counted many times. The chain couples TRBV23-1 to TRBJ2-4, with D hard to call. TRBV23-1 is recorded as an ORF, its role being uncertain. This CDR3 comprises 10 residues. Deletions cut 4 bases from V and 7 bases from J, with 2 bases between. CDR3 DNA sequence: TGCGCCAGCAGTCCGAACATTCAGTACTTC. This translates into CASSPNIQYF.

V is TRBV29-1 and J is TRBJ1-2; 9 bases are a match to TRBD1. V lost 7 bases and J lost 8; bases outside the gene matches: 5. The CDR3 consists of 11 residues. Germline V lookup: CDR1 SQVTM, CDR2 ANQGSEA. The CDR3 loop is CSAWTGDGYTF. For the CDR3, the DNA is TGCAGCGCCTGGACAGGGGACGGCTACACCTTC.

This clone has a handful of counts. The gene calls are TRBV5-1 and TRBJ2-2, with D perhaps assigned TRBD1 or TRBD2 (5 bases each). Germline loops: CDR1 SGHRS, CDR2 YFSETQ. Trimming took 7 bases from V and 2 from J, leaving 9 bases between them. The CDR3 has 13 amino acids. CDR3 sequence reads: CASRDDNTGELFF. The CDR3 DNA reads as TGCGCCAGCCGGGACGACAACACCGGGGAGCTGTTTTTT.

The chain is built from TRBV5-1 and TRBJ2-1; 9 bases align to TRBD2. The CDR3 totals 15 residues. Germline V lookup: CDR1 SGHRS, CDR2 YFSETQ. V lost 1 base to trimming and J lost 8 bases; unmatched junction nucleotides: 7. CDR3 sequence: CASSLRLAGRHEQFF. The CDR3 nucleotides are TGCGCCAGCAGCTTGCGGCTAGCGGGACGACATGAGCAGTTCTTC.